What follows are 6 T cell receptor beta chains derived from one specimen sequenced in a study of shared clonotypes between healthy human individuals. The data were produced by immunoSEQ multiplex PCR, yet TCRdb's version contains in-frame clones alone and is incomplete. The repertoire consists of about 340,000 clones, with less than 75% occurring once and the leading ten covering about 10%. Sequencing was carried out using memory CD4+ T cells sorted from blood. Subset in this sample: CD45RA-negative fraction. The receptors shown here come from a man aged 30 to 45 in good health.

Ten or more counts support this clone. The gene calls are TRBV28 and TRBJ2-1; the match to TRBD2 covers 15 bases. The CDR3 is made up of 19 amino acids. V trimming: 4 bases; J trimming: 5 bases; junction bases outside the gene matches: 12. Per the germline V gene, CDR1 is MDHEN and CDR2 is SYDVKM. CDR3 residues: CASSSHPGTSGRWDNEQFF. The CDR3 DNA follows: TGTGCCAGCAGTTCCCATCCTGGGACTAGCGGGAGGTGGGACAATGAGCAGTTCTTC.

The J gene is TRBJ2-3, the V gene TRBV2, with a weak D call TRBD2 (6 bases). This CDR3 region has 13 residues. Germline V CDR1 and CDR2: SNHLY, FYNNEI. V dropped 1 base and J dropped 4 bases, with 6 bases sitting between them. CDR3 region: CASSEGGADTQYF. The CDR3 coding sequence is TGTGCCAGCAGTGAAGGCGGGGCAGATACGCAGTATTTT.

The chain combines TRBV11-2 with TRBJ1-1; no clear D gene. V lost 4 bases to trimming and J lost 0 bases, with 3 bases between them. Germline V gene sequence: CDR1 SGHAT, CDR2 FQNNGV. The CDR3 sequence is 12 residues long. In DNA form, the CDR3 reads TGTGCCAGCAGCTGGGTGAACACTGAAGCTTTCTTT. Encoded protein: CASSWVNTEAFF.

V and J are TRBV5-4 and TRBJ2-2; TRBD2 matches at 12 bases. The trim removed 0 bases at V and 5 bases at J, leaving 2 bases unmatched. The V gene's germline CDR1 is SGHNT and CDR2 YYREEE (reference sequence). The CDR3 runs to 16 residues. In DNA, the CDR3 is TGTGCCAGCAGCTTGGTTGGGACTAGCGGGACCGGGGAGCTGTTTTTT. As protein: CASSLVGTSGTGELFF.

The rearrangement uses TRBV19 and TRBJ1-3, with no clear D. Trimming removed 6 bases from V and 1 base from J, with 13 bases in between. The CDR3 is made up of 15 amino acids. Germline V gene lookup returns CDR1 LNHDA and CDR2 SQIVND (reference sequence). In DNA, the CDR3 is TGTGCCAGTAGCCAAACCGTATCGTCTGGAAACACCATATATTTT. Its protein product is CASSQTVSSGNTIYF.

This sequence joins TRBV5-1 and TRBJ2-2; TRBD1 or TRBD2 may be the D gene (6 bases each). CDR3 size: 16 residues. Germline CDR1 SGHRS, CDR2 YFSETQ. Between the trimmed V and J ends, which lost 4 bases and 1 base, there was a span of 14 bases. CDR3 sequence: CASSQGTVENTGELFF. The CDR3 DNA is TGCGCCAGCAGCCAGGGGACTGTTGAGAACACCGGGGAGCTGTTTTTT.